This is a list of T cell receptor beta chains from one sample in a study of T cells in Graves' hyperthyroidism and ophthalmopathy. TCRdb called the multiplex PCR reads again in MiXCR, with one record for every CDR3 protein. The sample consists of more than 500,000 distinct CDR3 sequences, 46% of them appearing once. The sequenced sample consisted of peripheral blood or thyroid tissue (not recorded which). These receptors came from an adult woman with Graves' disease, either hyperthyroidism or ophthalmopathy (not recorded which). The CDR3 runs from the conserved cysteine through the conserved F or W. The D gene is left open where the match is weak. Size is omitted from some rows. Given values are once, few, many or a class for expanded clones.

J gene | clone size | D gene | V gene | CDR3 protein | CDR3 DNA
TRBJ2-7 | NA | NA | TRBV7-9 | CASSHREQVSYEQYF | TGTGCCAGCAGCCACCGGGAACAGGTTTCCTACGAGCAGTACTTC
TRBJ1-5 | few | NA | TRBV6-5 | CASKKGRAEGQPQHF | TGTGCCAGCAAAAAAGGGAGGGCTGAAGGTCAGCCCCAGCATTTT
TRBJ2-7 | many | NA | TRBV5-1 | CASSLASGSGWQYF | TGCGCCAGCAGCTTGGCTTCTGGTAGTGGATGGCAGTACTTC
TRBJ1-6 | NA | NA | TRBV9 | CASSQDLNNSPLHF | TGCGCCAGCAGCCAAGATCTAAATAATTCACCCCTCCACTTT
TRBJ2-7 | many | TRBD2 | TRBV29-1 | CSVLTSGSGEQYF | TGCAGCGTGTTGACTAGCGGGAGTGGCGAGCAGTACTTC
TRBJ1-5 | many | NA | TRBV9 | CASSPSGRENQPQHF | TGTGCCAGCAGCCCCTCCGGACGAGAGAATCAGCCCCAGCATTTT
TRBJ2-6 | once | NA | TRBV7-8 | CASSLAHQDTEAF | TGTGCCAGCAGCTTAGCGCACCAGGACACTGAAGCTTTC
TRBJ1-1 | NA | NA | TRBV7-9 | CASTLGNLEAFF | TGTGCCAGCACCCTGGGGAACCTTGAAGCTTTCTTT
TRBJ2-6 | many | NA | TRBV2 | CASSQGWALLSGANVLTF | TGTGCCAGCAGCCAGGGGTGGGCCCTCCTCTCTGGGGCCAACGTCCTGACTTTC
TRBJ1-5 | NA | TRBD1 | TRBV7-2 | CASSPRRQGVQPQHF | TGTGCCAGCAGCCCTAGGCGACAGGGAGTCCAGCCCCAGCATTTT
TRBJ1-1 | NA | NA | TRBV7-2 | CASSLGGSPGAFF | TGTGCCAGCAGCTTGGGGGGGAGTCCGGGGGCTTTCTTT
TRBJ1-1 | many | NA | TRBV6-2/TRBV6-3 | CASSYVVNTEAFF | TGTGCCAGCAGTTACGTGGTGAACACTGAAGCTTTCTTT
TRBJ2-6 | few | NA | TRBV4-1 | CASSQPRDKGVLTF | TGCGCCAGCAGCCAACCCCGGGACAAGGGCGTCCTGACTTTC
TRBJ1-5 | NA | TRBD1 | TRBV2 | CASLTGDQPQHF | TGTGCCAGCTTGACAGGGGATCAGCCCCAGCATTTT
TRBJ1-2 | NA | NA | TRBV20-1 | CSASYQNTGDDGYTF | TGCAGTGCTAGTTATCAGAACACCGGGGACGATGGCTACACCTTC
TRBJ1-2 | once | NA | TRBV30 | CAWRTGYGYTF | TGTGCCTGGAGGACTGGCTATGGCTACACCTTC
TRBJ1-6 | NA | NA | TRBV7-2 | CASSSGFGNSPLHF | TGTGCCAGCAGCTCGGGGTTTGGGAATTCACCCCTCCACTTT
TRBJ2-5 | NA | TRBD2 | TRBV10-3 | CATGLAGGVDQETQYF | TGTGCCACGGGACTAGCGGGGGGGGTGGACCAAGAGACCCAGTACTTC
TRBJ1-2 | NA | NA | TRBV7-2 | CASRRVLGGSGYTF | TGTGCCAGCAGAAGGGTCCTCGGGGGCTCTGGCTACACCTTC
TRBJ2-7 | NA | TRBD2 | TRBV10-2 | CASSALTSGIAYEQYF | TGCGCCAGCAGTGCCCTGACTAGCGGGATTGCCTACGAGCAGTACTTC
TRBJ1-3 | many | TRBD1 | TRBV7-9 | CASSLAMGQISGNTIYF | TGTGCCAGCAGCTTAGCCATGGGACAGATCTCTGGAAACACCATATATTTT
TRBJ1-2 | NA | NA | TRBV5-1 | CASTLDGDYTF | TGCGCCAGCACTTTGGACGGCGACTACACCTTC
TRBJ1-1 | NA | NA | TRBV29-1 | CSVDLGEVTEAFF | TGCAGCGTTGACTTAGGGGAGGTCACTGAAGCTTTCTTT
TRBJ2-7 | few | TRBD2 | TRBV11-2 | CASSRAGRDYEQYF | TGTGCCAGCAGTAGGGCCGGGAGGGACTACGAGCAGTACTTC
TRBJ1-2 | NA | NA | TRBV20-1 | CSASRGGPESGYTF | TGCAGTGCTAGTAGGGGGGGACCGGAGAGTGGCTACACCTTC
TRBJ1-5 | NA | NA | TRBV12-3/TRBV12-4 | CASSRLGRPQHF | TGTGCCAGCAGTCGCCTGGGGAGACCCCAGCATTTT
TRBJ1-2 | NA | TRBD1 | TRBV7-9 | CASSSGQGWPFNYGYTF | TGTGCCAGCAGCTCAGGACAGGGGTGGCCTTTTAACTATGGCTACACCTTC
TRBJ2-3 | few | NA | TRBV29-1 | CSLRRLSTDTQYF | TGCAGCCTACGGCGGCTTAGCACAGATACGCAGTATTTT
TRBJ2-7 | NA | NA | TRBV15 | CATSMSSGHLHEQYF | TGTGCCACCAGCATGTCGTCGGGACATCTCCACGAGCAGTACTTC
TRBJ1-5 | many | NA | TRBV5-1 | CASSLEPGEGNQPQHF | TGCGCCAGCAGCTTGGAACCAGGGGAAGGCAATCAGCCCCAGCATTTT
TRBJ2-7 | NA | TRBD1 | TRBV20-1 | CSAYQDRAYEQYF | TGCAGTGCTTACCAGGACAGGGCCTACGAGCAGTACTTC
TRBJ2-7 | few | NA | TRBV10-3 | CATTRDTYEQYF | TGTGCCACGACGAGGGATACCTACGAGCAGTACTTC
TRBJ2-7 | few | TRBD1 | TRBV3-1 | CASSQDDRGQYF | TGTGCCAGCAGCCAAGACGACAGGGGGCAGTACTTC
TRBJ1-2 | NA | NA | TRBV29-1 | CSVDDLSGDDGYTF | TGCAGCGTTGATGACCTCTCCGGGGACGATGGCTACACCTTC
TRBJ1-5 | NA | NA | TRBV11-2 | CASSYAEDQPRHF | TGTGCCAGCAGCTACGCGGAAGATCAGCCCCGGCATTTT
TRBJ2-7 | once | TRBD1 | TRBV29-1 | CSATKQGAYEQYF | TGCAGCGCCACCAAACAGGGGGCCTACGAGCAGTACTTC
TRBJ2-6 | NA | NA | TRBV7-9 | CASSWGQAYTEAF | TGTGCCAGCAGCTGGGGGCAAGCCTACACTGAAGCTTTC
TRBJ2-6 | few | NA | TRBV7-9 | CASSLEGGNVLTF | TGTGCCAGCAGCTTAGAAGGGGGCAACGTCCTGACTTTC
TRBJ1-1 | many | NA | TRBV14 | CASSQGGGRVTEAFF | TGTGCCAGCAGCCAAGGGGGGGGGCGCGTCACTGAAGCTTTCTTT
TRBJ2-2 | many | TRBD2 | TRBV20-1 | CSAPWSSGNTGELFF | TGCAGTGCTCCCTGGTCTAGCGGAAACACCGGGGAGCTGTTTTTT
TRBJ1-1 | NA | NA | TRBV19 | CASSTGRVRAEAFF | TGTGCCAGTAGCACCGGGAGGGTAAGGGCTGAAGCTTTCTTT
TRBJ1-6 | many | NA | TRBV10-2 | CASSEGGFNSPLHF | TGCGCCAGCAGTGAAGGGGGGTTTAATTCACCCCTCCACTTT
TRBJ2-2 | NA | NA | TRBV5-1 | CASSEQGAGLGELFF | TGCGCCAGCAGCGAACAGGGAGCGGGCCTCGGGGAGCTGTTTTTT
TRBJ2-5 | NA | NA | TRBV5-1 | CASSLATGATQETQYF | TGCGCCAGCAGCTTGGCCACAGGAGCGACCCAAGAGACCCAGTACTTC
TRBJ1-3 | NA | NA | TRBV6-1 | CAAQGFGNTIYF | TGTGCCGCACAGGGTTTCGGAAACACCATATATTTT
TRBJ2-2 | NA | NA | TRBV6-1 | CASSEKSRANTGELFF | TGTGCCAGCAGTGAAAAGTCCAGGGCGAACACCGGGGAGCTGTTTTTT
TRBJ2-7 | few | TRBD2 | TRBV9 | CASSALAGGYEQYF | TGTGCCAGCAGCGCCCTAGCGGGAGGTTACGAGCAGTACTTC
TRBJ2-2 | few | TRBD2 | TRBV7-6 | CASSPASGSWAGELFF | TGTGCCAGCAGCCCAGCCAGCGGGAGTTGGGCCGGGGAGCTGTTTTTT
TRBJ1-1 | few | NA | TRBV5-5 | CASSLESLRNTEAFF | TGTGCCAGCAGCTTAGAGAGCCTAAGGAACACTGAAGCTTTCTTT
TRBJ2-7 | NA | TRBD2 | TRBV7-9 | CASPGLADSYEQYF | TGTGCCAGCCCAGGACTAGCGGACTCCTACGAGCAGTACTTC